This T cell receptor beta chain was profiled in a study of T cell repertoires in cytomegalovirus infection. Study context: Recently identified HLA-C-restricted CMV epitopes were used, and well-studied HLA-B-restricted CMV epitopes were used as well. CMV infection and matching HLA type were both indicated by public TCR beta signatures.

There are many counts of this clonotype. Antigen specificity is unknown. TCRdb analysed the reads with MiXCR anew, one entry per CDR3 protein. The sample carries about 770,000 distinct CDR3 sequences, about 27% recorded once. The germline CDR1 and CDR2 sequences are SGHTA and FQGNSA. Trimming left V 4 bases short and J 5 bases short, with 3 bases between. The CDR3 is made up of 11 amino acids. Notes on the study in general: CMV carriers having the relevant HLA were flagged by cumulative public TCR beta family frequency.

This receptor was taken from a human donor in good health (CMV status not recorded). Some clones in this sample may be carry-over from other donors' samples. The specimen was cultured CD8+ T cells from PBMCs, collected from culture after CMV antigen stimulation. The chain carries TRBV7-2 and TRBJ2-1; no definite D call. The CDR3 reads CASSYDNEQFF. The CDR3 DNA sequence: TGTGCCAGCAGCTACGACAATGAGCAGTTCTTC.